The text below deals with one T cell receptor beta chain. This record comes from a study of cytomegalovirus exposure and HLA in healthy donors. Germline CDR1 is MNHEY and CDR2 is SMNVEV (reference sequence). V was trimmed by 6 bases and J by 4 bases, leaving 18 bases between them. CDR3 length equals 15 residues. Clones were sequenced by immunoSEQ multiplex PCR, and TCRdb holds only the in-frame ones, with some missing. This sample has some 150,000 clones; around 88% occur once, and the top ten carry approximately 8%. This receptor was identified in a young woman in good health and CMV-seropositive. This sequence joins TRBV27 and TRBJ1-2; no firm D call. The sample comprised PBMCs. CDR3 DNA: TGTGCCAGCAGCCCCACTATGGCCCGTCGCTATGGCTACACCTTC. Amino acid sequence: CASSPTMARRYGYTF.